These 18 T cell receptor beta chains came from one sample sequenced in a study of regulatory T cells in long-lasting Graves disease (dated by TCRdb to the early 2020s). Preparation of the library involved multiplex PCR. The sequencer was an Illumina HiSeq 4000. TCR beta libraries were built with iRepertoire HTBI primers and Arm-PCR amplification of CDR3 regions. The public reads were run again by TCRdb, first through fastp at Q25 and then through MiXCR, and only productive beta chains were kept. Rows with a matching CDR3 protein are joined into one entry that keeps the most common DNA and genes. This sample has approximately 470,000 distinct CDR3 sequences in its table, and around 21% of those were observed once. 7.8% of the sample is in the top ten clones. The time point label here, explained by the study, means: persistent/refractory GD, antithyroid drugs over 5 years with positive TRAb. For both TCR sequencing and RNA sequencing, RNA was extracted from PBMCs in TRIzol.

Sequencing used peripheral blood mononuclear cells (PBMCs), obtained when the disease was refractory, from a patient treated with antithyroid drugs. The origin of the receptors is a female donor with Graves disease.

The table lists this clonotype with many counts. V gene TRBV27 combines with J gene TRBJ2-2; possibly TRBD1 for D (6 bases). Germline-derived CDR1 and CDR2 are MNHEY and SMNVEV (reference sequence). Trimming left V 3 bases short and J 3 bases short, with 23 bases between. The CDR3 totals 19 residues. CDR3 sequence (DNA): TGTGCCAGCAGTTTCCTAGTGGGACAAGCGAACGGGGACACCGGGGAGCTGTTTTTT. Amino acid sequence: CASSFLVGQANGDTGELFF.

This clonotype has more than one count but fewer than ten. DNA of the CDR3: TGTGCCAGCGCGTCCTCCGTGGGCCTGAACACTGAAGCTTTCTTT. Protein product: CASASSVGLNTEAFF. This sequence joins TRBV7-9 and TRBJ1-1, with unresolved D. Trimming took off 8 bases at V and 0 bases at J, with 16 bases between the two ends. Per the germline V gene, CDR1 is SEHNR and CDR2 is FQNEAQ (reference sequence). CDR3 length equals 15 residues.

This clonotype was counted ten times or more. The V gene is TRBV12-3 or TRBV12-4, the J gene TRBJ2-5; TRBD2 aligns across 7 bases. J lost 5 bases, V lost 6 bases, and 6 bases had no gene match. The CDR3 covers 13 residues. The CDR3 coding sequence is TGTGCCAGCAGGCCCGGGGGGTACGAGACCCAGTACTTC. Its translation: CASRPGGYETQYF.

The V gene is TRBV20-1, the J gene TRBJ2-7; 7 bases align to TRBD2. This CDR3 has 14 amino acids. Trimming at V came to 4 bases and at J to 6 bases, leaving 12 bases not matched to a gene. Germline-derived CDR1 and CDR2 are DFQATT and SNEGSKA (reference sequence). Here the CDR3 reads CSATEAGTAGEQYF. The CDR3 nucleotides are TGCAGTGCTACCGAAGCGGGAACCGCGGGCGAGCAGTACTTC.

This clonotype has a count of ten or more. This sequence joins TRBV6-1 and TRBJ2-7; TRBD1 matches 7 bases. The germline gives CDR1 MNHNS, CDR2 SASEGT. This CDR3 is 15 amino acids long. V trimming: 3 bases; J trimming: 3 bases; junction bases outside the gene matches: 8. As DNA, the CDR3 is TGTGCCAGCAGTGAGCGACAGGGTGAATACTACGAGCAGTACTTC. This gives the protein CASSERQGEYYEQYF.

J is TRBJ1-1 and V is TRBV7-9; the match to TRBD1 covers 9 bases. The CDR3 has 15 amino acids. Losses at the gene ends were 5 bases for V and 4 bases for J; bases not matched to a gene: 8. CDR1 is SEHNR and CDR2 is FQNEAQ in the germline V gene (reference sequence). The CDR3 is CASSLGQGKSTEAFF. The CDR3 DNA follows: TGTGCCAGCAGCCTAGGACAGGGGAAGAGCACTGAAGCTTTCTTT.

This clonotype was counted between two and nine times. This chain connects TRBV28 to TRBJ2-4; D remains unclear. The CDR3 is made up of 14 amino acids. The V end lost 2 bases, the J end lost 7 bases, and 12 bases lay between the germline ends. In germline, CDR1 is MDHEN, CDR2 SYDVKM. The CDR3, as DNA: TGTGCCAGCAGTTTAGCGGAGTCGGTGAACATTCAGTACTTC. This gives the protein CASSLAESVNIQYF.

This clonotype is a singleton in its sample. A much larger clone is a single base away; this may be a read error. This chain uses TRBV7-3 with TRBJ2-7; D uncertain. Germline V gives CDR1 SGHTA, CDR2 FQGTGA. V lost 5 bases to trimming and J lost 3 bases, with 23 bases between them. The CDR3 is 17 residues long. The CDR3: CASSPYALGIGNYEQYF. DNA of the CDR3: TGTGCCAGCAGCCCCTATGCCTTGGGGATAGGGAACTACGAGCAGTACTTC.

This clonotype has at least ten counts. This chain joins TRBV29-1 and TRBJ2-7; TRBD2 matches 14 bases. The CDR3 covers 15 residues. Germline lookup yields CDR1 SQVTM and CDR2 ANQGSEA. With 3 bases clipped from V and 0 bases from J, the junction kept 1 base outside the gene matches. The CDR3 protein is CSVEGLAGDSYEQYF. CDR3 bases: TGCAGCGTTGAGGGACTAGCGGGAGACTCCTACGAGCAGTACTTC.

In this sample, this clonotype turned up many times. In DNA, the CDR3 is TGTGCCAGCAGGCTGGGTCTCGGGCAGCCCCAGCATTTT. Translating gives CASRLGLGQPQHF. The chain recombines TRBV28 with TRBJ1-5; no clear D. V was shortened by 6 bases and J by 7 bases, with 13 bases between the two germline ends. CDR3 length: 13 residues. CDR1 is MDHEN, CDR2 SYDVKM, per germline.

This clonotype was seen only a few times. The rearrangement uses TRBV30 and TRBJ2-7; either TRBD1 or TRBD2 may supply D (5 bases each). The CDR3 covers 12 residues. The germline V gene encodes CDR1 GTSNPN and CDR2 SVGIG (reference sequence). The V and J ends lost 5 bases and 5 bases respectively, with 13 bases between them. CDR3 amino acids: CAWERQRDEQYF. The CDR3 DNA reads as TGTGCCTGGGAGAGACAGAGGGACGAGCAGTACTTC.

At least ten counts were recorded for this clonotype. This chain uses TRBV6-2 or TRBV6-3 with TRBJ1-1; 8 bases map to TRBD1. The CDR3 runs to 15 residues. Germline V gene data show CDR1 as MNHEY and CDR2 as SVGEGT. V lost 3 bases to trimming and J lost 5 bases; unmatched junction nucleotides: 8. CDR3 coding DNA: TGTGCCAGCAGTTATACAGGGGGTATTATTACTGAAGCTTTCTTT. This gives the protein CASSYTGGIITEAFF.

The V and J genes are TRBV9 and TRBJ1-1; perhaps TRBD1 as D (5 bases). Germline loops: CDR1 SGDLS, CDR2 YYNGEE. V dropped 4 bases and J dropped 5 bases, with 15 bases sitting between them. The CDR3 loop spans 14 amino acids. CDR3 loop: CASSSPGPGTEAFF. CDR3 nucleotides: TGTGCCAGCAGCTCCCCGGGGCCCGGGACTGAAGCTTTCTTT.

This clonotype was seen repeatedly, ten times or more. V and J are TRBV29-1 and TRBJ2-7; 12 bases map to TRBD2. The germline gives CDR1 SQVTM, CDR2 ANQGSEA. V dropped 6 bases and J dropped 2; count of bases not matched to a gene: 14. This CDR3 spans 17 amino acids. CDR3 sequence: CSVLGTSGSGYPYEQYF. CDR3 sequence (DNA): TGCAGCGTCTTAGGGACTAGCGGGTCCGGTTATCCCTACGAGCAGTACTTC.

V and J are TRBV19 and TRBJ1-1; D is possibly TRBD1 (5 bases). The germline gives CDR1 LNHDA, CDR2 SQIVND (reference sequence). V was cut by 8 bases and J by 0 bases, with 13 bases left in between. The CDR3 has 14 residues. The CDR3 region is CASSRVTMNTEAFF. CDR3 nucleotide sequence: TGTGCCAGTTCCAGGGTGACTATGAACACTGAAGCTTTCTTT. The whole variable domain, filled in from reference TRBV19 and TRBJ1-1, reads DGGITQSPKYLFRKEGQNVTLSCEQNLNHDAMYWYRQDPGQGLRLIYYSQIVNDFQKGDIAEGYSVSREKKESFPLTVTSAQKNPTAFYLCASSRVTMNTEAFFGQGTRLTVV.

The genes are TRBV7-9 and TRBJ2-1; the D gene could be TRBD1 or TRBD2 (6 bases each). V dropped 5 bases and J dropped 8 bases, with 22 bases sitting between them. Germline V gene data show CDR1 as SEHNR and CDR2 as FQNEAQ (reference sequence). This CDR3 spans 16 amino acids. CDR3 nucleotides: TGTGCCAGCAGCGTCACCGGGGGCAGGGTAATCGATGAGCAGTTCTTC. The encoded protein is CASSVTGGRVIDEQFF.

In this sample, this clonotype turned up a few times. CDR3 loop: CASSNGDTFMNTEAFF. The CDR3, as DNA: TGTGCCAGTAGTAACGGGGACACCTTCATGAACACTGAAGCTTTCTTT. The chain joins TRBV19 to TRBJ1-1, with a weak D call TRBD1 (6 bases). Germline-derived CDR1 and CDR2 are LNHDA and SQIVND (reference sequence). The V end lost 4 bases, the J end lost 0 bases, and 15 bases lay between the germline ends. This CDR3 spans 16 amino acids. Complete variable domain (other parts from reference TRBV19 and TRBJ1-1): DGGITQSPKYLFRKEGQNVTLSCEQNLNHDAMYWYRQDPGQGLRLIYYSQIVNDFQKGDIAEGYSVSREKKESFPLTVTSAQKNPTAFYLCASSNGDTFMNTEAFFGQGTRLTVV.

The CDR3: CASKGVSDGTF. CDR3 bases: TGTGCCAGCAAAGGTGTTTCGGACGGCACCTTC. The chain has TRBV28 and TRBJ1-2, with D unresolved. Trimming removed 7 bases from V and 13 bases from J, with 16 bases in between. CDR1 is MDHEN, CDR2 SYDVKM, per germline. The CDR3 spans 11 residues.